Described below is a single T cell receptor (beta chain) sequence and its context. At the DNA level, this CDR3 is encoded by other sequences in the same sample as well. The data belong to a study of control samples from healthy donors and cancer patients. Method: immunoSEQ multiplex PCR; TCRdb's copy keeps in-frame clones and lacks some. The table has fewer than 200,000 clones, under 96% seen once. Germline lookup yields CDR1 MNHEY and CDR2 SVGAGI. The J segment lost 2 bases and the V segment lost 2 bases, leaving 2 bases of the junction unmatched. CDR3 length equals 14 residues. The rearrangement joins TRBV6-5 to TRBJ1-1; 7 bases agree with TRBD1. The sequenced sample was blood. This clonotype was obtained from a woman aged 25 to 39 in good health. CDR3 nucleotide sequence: TGTGCCAGCAGTTACGGGGACAGCAACACTGAAGCTTTCTTT. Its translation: CASSYGDSNTEAFF.